This TCR beta chain was identified in a study of blood T cells in healthy people across ages. Study results and limitations: PBMCs that were unsorted prevented a conclusive naive versus antigen-experienced comparison.

Isolation yielded PBMCs, at least 7 million per sample, in every case. On this clonotype itself: Antigen specificity is unknown. This may come from a read error, since a much larger clone is one base off.

With a J-beta primer mix and a sample-barcoded 5' primer, a second PCR ran 7 to 11 cycles. Each TCR beta cDNA got a 12-nucleotide random molecular identifier. Each CDR3 protein gets one entry after TCRdb re-called the 5' RACE reads with MiXCR. The sample has a few hundred thousand distinct CDR3 sequences; around a quarter are singletons. Separately, the same data were catalogued under a study of T cells of mothers and their children.

This TCR was sampled from a boy between 2 and 10 years old in good health. The sample was blood.

The CDR3 sequence: CASNLEMASNYGYTF. CDR3 nucleotides: TGTGCCAGCAACTTAGAGATGGCCTCTAACTATGGCTACACCTTC. V gene TRBV7-2 combines with J gene TRBJ1-2; D ambiguous. Germline assignment: CDR1 SGHTA and CDR2 FQGNSA. The CDR3 length is 15 residues.